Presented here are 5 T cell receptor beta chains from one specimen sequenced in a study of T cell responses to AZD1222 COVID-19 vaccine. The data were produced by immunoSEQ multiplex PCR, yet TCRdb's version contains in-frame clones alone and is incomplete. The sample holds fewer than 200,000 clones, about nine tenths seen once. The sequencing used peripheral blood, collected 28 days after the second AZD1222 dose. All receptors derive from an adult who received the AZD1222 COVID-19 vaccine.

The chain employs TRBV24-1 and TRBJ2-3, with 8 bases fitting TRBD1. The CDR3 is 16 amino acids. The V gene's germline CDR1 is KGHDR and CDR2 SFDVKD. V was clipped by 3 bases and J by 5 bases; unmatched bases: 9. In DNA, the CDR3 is TGTGCCACCAGTGATGGGGCGACAGGGGTGGGAGATACGCAGTATTTT. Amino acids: CATSDGATGVGDTQYF.

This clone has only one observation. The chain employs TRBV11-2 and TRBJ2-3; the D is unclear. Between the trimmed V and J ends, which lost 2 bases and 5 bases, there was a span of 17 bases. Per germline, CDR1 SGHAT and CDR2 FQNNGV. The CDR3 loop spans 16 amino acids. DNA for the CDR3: TGTGCCAGCAGCTTAAGGCAGGCAGGCGTAGGAGATACGCAGTATTTT. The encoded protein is CASSLRQAGVGDTQYF.

This chain's CDR3 is CASSDRSWDEKLFF. The CDR3 DNA sequence: TGTGCCAGCAGTGACAGGTCTTGGGATGAAAAACTGTTTTTT. This chain links TRBV2 with TRBJ1-4; D uncertain. Germline V gene lookup returns CDR1 SNHLY and CDR2 FYNNEI. The ends were cut back, 3 bases at V and 6 bases at J, with 11 bases in the middle. This CDR3 is 14 amino acids long.

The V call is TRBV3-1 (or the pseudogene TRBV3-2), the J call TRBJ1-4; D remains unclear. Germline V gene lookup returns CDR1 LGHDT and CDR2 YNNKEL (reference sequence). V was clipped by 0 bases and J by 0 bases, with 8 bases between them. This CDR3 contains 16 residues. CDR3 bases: TGTGCCAGCAGCCAAGATAGGTCTGCAACTAATGAAAAACTGTTTTTT. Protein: CASSQDRSATNEKLFF.

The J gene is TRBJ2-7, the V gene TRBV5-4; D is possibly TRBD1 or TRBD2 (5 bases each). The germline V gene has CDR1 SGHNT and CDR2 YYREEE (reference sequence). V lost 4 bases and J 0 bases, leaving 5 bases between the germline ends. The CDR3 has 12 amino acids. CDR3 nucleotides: TGTGCCAGCAGCGGGGGCTCCTACGAGCAGTACTTC. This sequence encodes CASSGGSYEQYF.